This entry features one T cell receptor beta chain sequence. These data belong to a study of blood T cell repertoires in COVID-19. On the study more broadly: Researchers got acute and convalescent COVID-19 samples from the United States, Italy and Spain. From T cells, B-cell-depleted T cells, or PBMCs came the material, which was cDNA or gDNA.

The CDR3 totals 19 residues. Trimming cost V 1 base and J 0 bases, with 19 bases left between them. As originally analysed: Reference gene primers were amplified, and this amplification served to estimate nucleated cell counts. Data came from immunoSEQ multiplex PCR; TCRdb stores just in-frame clones and leaves some out. V, J and clone size are taken as reported in that table, and D and trimming were inferred from the DNA itself. This sample has fewer than 300,000 clones, with around 87% found just once. The chain is built from TRBV23-1 and TRBJ1-5; D is unresolved. TRBV23-1 is labeled an ORF, and its function is uncertain. Sequencing was carried out using peripheral blood. The clonotype was recovered from a woman between 40 and 55 years old who had recovered from COVID-19. This chain's CDR3 is CASSQWQAPQHYSNQPQHF. CDR3 DNA: TGCGCCAGCAGTCAATGGCAGGCCCCTCAACATTATAGCAATCAGCCCCAGCATTTT.